Listed below are T cell receptor beta chains from one sample, sequenced in a study of molecular identifiers for immune sequencing clone quantification. TCRdb itself ran the PCR reads through MiXCR, one entry per CDR3 protein. The sample yields about 640,000 distinct CDR3 sequences, 20% seen once. Sequencing used naive CD8+ T cells from blood, with Jurkat cell RNA spiked in. The receptor set was obtained from a human donor in good health. Some libraries in this study had Jurkat cell RNA spiked in. Both conserved end residues are part of each CDR3.

v_call	j_call	cdr3_aa
TRBV4-3	TRBJ2-1	CASSQDYLAGTCNEQFF
TRBV19	TRBJ2-1	CASSAGSRGYNEQFF
TRBV20-1	TRBJ2-5	CSARAGPQETQYF
TRBV7-9	TRBJ1-2	CASSVGQGVLYGYTF
TRBV6-2/TRBV6-3	TRBJ1-5	CASSEGVGNQPQHF
TRBV20-1	TRBJ2-7	CSARDQDRPSYEQYF
TRBV25-1	TRBJ1-1	CASSENRGRGFWVNTEAFF
TRBV7-2	TRBJ1-1	CASRPTGPTVNTEAFF
TRBV20-1	TRBJ2-5	CSAHNPWTSEATQYF
TRBV9	TRBJ2-7	CASSVMASGPYEQYF
TRBV7-2	TRBJ2-7	CASSLSSGVYEQYF
TRBV9	TRBJ2-7	CASSVNPERGGSYEQYF
TRBV4-3	TRBJ2-7	CASSPSRQPQYEQYF
TRBV4-1	TRBJ2-3	CASSQAGQYTDTQYF
TRBV6-1	TRBJ2-7	CASSEARSVDYEQYF
TRBV28	TRBJ2-7	CASSLAGTDYEQYF
TRBV4-3	TRBJ2-1	CASSQAVHSSYNEQFF